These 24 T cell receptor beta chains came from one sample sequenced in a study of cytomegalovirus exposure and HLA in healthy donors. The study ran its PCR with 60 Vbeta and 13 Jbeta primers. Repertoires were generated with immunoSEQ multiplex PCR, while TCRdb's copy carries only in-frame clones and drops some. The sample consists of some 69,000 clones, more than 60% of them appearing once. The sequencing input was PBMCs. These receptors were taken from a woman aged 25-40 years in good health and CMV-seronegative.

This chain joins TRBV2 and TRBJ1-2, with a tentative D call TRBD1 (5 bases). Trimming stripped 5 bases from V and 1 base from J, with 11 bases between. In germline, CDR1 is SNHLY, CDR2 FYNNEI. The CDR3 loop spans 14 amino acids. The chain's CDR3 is CASSPGRGNYGYTF. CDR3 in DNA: TGTGCCAGCAGTCCAGGGCGGGGTAACTATGGCTACACCTTC.

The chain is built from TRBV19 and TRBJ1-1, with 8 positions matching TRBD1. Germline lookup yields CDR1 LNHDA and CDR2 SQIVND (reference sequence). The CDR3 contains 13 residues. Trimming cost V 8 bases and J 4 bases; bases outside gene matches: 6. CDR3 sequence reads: CASFDRGFTEAFF. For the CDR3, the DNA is TGTGCCAGTTTTGACAGGGGTTTCACTGAAGCTTTCTTT. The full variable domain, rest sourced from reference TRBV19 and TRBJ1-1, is DGGITQSPKYLFRKEGQNVTLSCEQNLNHDAMYWYRQDPGQGLRLIYYSQIVNDFQKGDIAEGYSVSREKKESFPLTVTSAQKNPTAFYLCASFDRGFTEAFFGQGTRLTVV.

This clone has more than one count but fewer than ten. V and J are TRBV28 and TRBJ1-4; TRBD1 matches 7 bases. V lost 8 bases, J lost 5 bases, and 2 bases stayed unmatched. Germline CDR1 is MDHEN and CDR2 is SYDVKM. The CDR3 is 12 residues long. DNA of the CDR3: TGTGCCAGCCAGGGGGGAAATGAAAAACTGTTTTTT. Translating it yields CASQGGNEKLFF.

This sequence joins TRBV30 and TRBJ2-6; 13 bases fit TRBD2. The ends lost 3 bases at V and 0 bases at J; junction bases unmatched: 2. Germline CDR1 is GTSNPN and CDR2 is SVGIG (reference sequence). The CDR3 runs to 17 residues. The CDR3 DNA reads TGTGCCTGGAGACTAGCGGGGGGGCTCTCTGGGGCCAACGTCCTGACTTTC. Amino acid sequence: CAWRLAGGLSGANVLTF.

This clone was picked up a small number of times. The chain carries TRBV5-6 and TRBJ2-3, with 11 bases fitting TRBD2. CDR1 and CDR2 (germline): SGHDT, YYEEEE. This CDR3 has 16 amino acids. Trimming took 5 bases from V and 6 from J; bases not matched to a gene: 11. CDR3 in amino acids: CASSLTSGTVMDTQYF. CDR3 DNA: TGTGCCAGCAGTTTGACTAGCGGGACCGTAATGGATACGCAGTATTTT.

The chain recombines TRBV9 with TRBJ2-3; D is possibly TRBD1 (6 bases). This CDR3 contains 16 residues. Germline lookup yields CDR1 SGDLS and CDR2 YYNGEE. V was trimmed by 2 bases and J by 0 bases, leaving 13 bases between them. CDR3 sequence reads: CASSVRGGSSTDTQYF. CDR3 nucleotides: TGTGCCAGCAGCGTCCGAGGGGGTTCTAGCACAGATACGCAGTATTTT.

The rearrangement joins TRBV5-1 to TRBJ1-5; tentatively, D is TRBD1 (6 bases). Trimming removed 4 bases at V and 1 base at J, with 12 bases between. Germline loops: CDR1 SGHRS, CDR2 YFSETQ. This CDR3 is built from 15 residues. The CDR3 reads CASSPWDTSNQPQHF. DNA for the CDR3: TGCGCCAGCAGCCCTTGGGACACGAGCAATCAGCCCCAGCATTTT.

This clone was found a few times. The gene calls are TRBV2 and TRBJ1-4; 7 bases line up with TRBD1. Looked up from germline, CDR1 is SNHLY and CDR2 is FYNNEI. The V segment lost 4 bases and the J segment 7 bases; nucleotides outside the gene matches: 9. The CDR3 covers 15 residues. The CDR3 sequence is CASSAGPGGREKLFF. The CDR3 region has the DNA TGTGCCAGCAGTGCGGGGCCAGGGGGTCGTGAAAAACTGTTTTTT.

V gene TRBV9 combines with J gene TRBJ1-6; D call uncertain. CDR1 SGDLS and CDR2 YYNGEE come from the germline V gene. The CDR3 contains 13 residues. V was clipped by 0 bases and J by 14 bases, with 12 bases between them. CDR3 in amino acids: CASSVAPGSALHF. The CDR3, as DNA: TGTGCCAGCAGCGTAGCCCCAGGCTCGGCCCTCCACTTT.

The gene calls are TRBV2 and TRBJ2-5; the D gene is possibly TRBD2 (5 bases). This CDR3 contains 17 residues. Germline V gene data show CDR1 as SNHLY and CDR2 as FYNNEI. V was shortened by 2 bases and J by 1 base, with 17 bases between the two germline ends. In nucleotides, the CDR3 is TGTGCCAGCAGTGAAAAGGAATGGGCGGGCTCCCAAGAGACCCAGTACTTC. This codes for CASSEKEWAGSQETQYF.

CDR3 sequence reads: CASIGGAFQETQYF. Here the CDR3 DNA reads TGTGCCAGCATCGGGGGGGCGTTCCAAGAGACCCAGTACTTC. This chain links TRBV2 with TRBJ2-5, with TRBD2 matching 8 bases. With 7 bases clipped from V and 1 base from J, the junction kept 5 bases outside the gene matches. The CDR3 sequence is 14 residues long. Germline values: CDR1 SNHLY, CDR2 FYNNEI.

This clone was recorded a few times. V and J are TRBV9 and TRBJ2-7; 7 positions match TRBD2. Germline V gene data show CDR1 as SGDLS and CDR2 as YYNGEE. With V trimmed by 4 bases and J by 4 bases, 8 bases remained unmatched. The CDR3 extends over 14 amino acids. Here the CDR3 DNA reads TGTGCCAGCAGCCCCTCCATGGGGGGGTACGAGCAGTACTTC. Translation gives CASSPSMGGYEQYF.

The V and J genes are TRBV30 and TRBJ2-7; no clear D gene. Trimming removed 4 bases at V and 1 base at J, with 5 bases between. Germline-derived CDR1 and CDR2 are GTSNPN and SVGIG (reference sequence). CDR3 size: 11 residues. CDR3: CAWTESYEQYF. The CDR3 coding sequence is TGTGCCTGGACTGAGTCCTACGAGCAGTACTTC.

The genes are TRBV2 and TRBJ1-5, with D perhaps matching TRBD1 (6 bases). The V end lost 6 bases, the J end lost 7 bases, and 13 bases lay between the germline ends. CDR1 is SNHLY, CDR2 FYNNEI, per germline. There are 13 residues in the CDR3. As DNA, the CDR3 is TGTGCCAGCAGCGGGGACATGGTCCAGCCCCAGCATTTT. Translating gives CASSGDMVQPQHF. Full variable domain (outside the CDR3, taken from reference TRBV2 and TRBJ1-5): EPEVTQTPSHQVTQMGQEVILRCVPISNHLYFYWYRQILGQKVEFLVSFYNNEISEKSEIFDDQFSVERPDGSNFTLKIRSTKLEDSAMYFCASSGDMVQPQHFGDGTRLSIL.

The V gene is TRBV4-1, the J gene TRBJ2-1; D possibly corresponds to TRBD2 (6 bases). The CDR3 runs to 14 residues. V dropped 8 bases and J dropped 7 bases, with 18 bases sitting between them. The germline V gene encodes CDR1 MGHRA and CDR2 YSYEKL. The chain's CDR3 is CASDQVMGGNEQFF. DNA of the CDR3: TGCGCCAGCGACCAGGTCATGGGGGGTAATGAGCAGTTCTTC.

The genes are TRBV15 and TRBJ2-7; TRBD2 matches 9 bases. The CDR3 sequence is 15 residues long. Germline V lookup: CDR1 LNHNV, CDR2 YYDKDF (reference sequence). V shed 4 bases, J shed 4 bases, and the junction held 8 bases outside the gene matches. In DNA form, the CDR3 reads TGTGCCACCAGCATTAATGGCGGGGGGGCGTACGAGCAGTACTTC. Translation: CATSINGGGAYEQYF.

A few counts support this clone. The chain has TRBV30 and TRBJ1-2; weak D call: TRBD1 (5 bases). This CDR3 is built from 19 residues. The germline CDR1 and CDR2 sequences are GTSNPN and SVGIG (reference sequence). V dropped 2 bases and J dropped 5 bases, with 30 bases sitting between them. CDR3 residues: CAWSYWGSERASTYYGYTF. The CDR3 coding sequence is TGTGCCTGGAGTTATTGGGGCAGCGAACGGGCATCGACCTATTATGGCTACACCTTC.

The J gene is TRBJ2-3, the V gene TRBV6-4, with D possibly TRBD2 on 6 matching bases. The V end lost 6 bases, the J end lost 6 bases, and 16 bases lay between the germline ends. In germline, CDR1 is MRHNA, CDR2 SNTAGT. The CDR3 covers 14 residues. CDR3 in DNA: TGTGCCAGCAGCGACCGGGGGTTTGGGGATACGCAGTATTTT. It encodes CASSDRGFGDTQYF.

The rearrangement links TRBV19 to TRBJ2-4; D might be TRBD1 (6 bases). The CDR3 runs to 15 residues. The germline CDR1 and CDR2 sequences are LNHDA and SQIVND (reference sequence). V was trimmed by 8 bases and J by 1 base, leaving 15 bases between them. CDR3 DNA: TGTGCCAGTCGCCACCCAGGGGCGGCCAAAAACATTCAGTACTTC. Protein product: CASRHPGAAKNIQYF.

The CDR3 loop is CASSPTGGNTEAFF. DNA for the CDR3: TGTGCCAGCAGCCCGACAGGGGGGAACACTGAAGCTTTCTTT. The chain combines TRBV5-6 with TRBJ1-1; 9 bases fit TRBD1. Germline V lookup: CDR1 SGHDT, CDR2 YYEEEE. The CDR3 has 14 residues. J was trimmed by 1 base and V by 4 bases; bases with no gene match: 2. Using reference TRBV5-6 and TRBJ1-1 for the parts outside the CDR3, the full variable domain is DAGVTQSPTHLIKTRGQQVTLRCSPKSGHDTVSWYQQALGQGPQFIFQYYEEEERQRGNFPDRFSGHQFPNYSSELNVNALLLGDSALYLCASSPTGGNTEAFFGQGTRLTVV.

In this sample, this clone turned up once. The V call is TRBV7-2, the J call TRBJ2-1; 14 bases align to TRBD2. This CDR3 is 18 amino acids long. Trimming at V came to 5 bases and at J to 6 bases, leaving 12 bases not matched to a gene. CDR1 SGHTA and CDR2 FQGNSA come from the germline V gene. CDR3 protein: CASSPGLAGGVRVNEQFF. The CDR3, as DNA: TGTGCCAGCAGCCCAGGACTAGCGGGAGGAGTTAGGGTCAATGAGCAGTTCTTC.

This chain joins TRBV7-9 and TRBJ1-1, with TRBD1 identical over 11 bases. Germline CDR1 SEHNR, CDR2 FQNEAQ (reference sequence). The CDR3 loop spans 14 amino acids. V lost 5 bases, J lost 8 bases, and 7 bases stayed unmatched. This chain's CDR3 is CASSEWTGGLEAFF. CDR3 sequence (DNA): TGTGCCAGCAGCGAATGGACAGGGGGCTTGGAAGCTTTCTTT.

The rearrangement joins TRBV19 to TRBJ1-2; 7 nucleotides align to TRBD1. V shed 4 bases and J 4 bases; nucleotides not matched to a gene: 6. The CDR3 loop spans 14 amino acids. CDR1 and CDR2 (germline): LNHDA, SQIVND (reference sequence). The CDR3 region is CASSRNWDSYGYTF. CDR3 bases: TGTGCCAGTAGTAGAAATTGGGACAGCTATGGCTACACCTTC.

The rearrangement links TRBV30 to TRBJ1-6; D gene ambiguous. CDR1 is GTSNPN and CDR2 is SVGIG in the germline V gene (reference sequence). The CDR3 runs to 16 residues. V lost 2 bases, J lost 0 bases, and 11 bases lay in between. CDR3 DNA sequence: TGTGCCTGGAGTCCTCGCCCTAGCTCCTATAATTCACCCCTCCACTTT. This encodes CAWSPRPSSYNSPLHF.